This T cell receptor beta chain was identified in a study of cytomegalovirus exposure and HLA in healthy donors. The CDR3 totals 12 residues. The ends were cut back, 5 bases at V and 10 bases at J, with 13 bases in the middle. Germline loops: CDR1 SGHNT, CDR2 YYREEE (reference sequence). PCR involved 60 Vbeta and 13 Jbeta primers. Sequenced by immunoSEQ multiplex PCR; TCRdb stores in-frame clones only, minus some. The table has 75,000 to 80,000 clones, under 80% seen once. Material: PBMCs. The receptor was isolated from a male donor in good health and CMV-seropositive. The J gene is TRBJ2-1, the V gene TRBV5-4; weak D call: TRBD1 (6 bases). The CDR3 is CASSPDSREQFF. CDR3 in DNA: TGTGCCAGCAGTCCGGACAGCCGGGAGCAGTTCTTC.